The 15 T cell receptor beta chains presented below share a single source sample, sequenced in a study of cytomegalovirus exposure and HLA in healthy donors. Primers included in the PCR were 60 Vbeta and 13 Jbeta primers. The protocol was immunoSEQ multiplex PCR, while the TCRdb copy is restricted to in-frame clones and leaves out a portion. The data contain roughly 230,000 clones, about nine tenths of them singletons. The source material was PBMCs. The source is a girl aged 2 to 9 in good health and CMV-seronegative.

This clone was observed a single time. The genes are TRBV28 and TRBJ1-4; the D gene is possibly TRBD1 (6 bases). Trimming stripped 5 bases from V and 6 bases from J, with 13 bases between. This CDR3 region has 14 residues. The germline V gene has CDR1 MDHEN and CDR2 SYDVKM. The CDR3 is CASSPQGLDEKLFF. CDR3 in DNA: TGTGCCAGCAGTCCCCAGGGGCTTGATGAAAAACTGTTTTTT.

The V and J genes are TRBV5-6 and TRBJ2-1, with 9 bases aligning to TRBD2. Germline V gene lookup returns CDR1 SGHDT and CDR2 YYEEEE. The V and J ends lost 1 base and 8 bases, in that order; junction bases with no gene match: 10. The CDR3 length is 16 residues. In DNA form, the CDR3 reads TGTGCCAGCAGCTTGATTCTTAGCGGGAGACTGGATGAGCAGTTCTTC. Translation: CASSLILSGRLDEQFF.

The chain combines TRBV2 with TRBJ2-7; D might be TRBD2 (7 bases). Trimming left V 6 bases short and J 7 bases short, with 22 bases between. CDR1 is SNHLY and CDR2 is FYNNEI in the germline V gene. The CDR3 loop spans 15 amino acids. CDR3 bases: TGTGCCAGCAGCCTGAAGGTTCGGGGGGCGGGTGAGCAGTACTTC. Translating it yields CASSLKVRGAGEQYF. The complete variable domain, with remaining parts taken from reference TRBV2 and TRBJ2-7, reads EPEVTQTPSHQVTQMGQEVILRCVPISNHLYFYWYRQILGQKVEFLVSFYNNEISEKSEIFDDQFSVERPDGSNFTLKIRSTKLEDSAMYFCASSLKVRGAGEQYFGPGTRLTVT.

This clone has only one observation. The CDR3: CASSPTGGAAYNEQFF. DNA for the CDR3: TGCGCCAGCAGCCCTACCGGGGGGGCGGCTTACAATGAGCAGTTCTTC. The chain joins TRBV4-1 to TRBJ2-1; 8 bases fit TRBD2. Losses at the gene ends were 4 bases for V and 4 bases for J; bases not matched to a gene: 9. Germline-derived CDR1 and CDR2 are MGHRA and YSYEKL. This CDR3 is built from 16 residues.

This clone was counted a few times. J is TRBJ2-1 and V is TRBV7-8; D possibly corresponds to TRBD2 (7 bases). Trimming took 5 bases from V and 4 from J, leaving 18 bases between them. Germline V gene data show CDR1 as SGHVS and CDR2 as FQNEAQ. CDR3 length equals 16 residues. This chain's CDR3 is CASSPRGAYLYNEQFF. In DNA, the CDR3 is TGTGCCAGCAGCCCCCGGGGGGCTTACCTTTACAATGAGCAGTTCTTC.

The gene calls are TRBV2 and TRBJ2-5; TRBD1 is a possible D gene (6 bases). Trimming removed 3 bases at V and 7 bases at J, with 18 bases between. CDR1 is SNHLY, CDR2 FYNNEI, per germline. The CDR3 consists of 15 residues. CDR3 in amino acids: CASSDPDSPPWTQYF. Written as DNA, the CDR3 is TGTGCCAGCAGTGATCCGGACAGCCCCCCTTGGACCCAGTACTTC.

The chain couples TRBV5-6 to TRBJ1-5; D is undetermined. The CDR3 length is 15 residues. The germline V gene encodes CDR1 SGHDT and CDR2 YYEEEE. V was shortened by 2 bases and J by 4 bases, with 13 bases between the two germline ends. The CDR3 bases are TGTGCCAGCAGCTTCCAGCGGCGGGAAAATCAGCCCCAGCATTTT. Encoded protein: CASSFQRRENQPQHF.

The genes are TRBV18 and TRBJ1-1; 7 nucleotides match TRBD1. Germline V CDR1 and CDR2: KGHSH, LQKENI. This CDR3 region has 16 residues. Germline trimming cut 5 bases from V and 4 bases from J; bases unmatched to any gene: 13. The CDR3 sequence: CASSGGQHLRGTEAFF. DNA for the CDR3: TGTGCCAGCTCAGGGGGACAGCATTTGAGGGGCACTGAAGCTTTCTTT.

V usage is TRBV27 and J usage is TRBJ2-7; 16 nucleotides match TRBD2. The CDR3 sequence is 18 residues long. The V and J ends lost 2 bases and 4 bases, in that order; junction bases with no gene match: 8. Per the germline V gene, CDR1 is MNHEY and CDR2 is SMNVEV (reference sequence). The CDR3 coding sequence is TGTGCCAGCAGTTTACGAGGGACTAGCGGGGGGGATGTGTACGAGCAGTACTTC. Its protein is CASSLRGTSGGDVYEQYF.

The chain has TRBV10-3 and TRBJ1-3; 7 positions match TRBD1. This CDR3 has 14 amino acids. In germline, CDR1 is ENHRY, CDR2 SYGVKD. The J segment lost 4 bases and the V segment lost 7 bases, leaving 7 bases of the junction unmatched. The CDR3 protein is CAITPKGAGNTIYF. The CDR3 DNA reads TGTGCCATCACCCCCAAGGGGGCGGGAAACACCATATATTTT.

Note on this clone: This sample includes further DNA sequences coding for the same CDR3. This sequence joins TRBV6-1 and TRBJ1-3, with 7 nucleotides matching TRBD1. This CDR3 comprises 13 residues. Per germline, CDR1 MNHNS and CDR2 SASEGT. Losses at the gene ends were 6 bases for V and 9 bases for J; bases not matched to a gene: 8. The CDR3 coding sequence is TGTGCCAGCAGGGGGGACAGCCGACCCACCATATATTTT. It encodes CASRGDSRPTIYF.

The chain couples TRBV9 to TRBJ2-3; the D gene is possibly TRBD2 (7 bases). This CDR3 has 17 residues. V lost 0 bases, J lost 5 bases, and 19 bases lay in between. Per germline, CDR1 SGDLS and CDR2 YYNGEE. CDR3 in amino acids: CASSVEEGGLLGDTQYF. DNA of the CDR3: TGTGCCAGCAGCGTAGAAGAGGGGGGGCTTTTAGGAGATACGCAGTATTTT.

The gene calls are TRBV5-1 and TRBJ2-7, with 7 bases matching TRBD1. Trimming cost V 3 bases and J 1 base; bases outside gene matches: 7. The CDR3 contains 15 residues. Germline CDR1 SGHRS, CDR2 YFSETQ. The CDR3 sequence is CASSSGQEGSYEQYF. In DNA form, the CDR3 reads TGCGCCAGCAGCTCCGGACAGGAAGGGTCCTACGAGCAGTACTTC. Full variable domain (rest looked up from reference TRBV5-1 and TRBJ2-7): KAGVTQTPRYLIKTRGQQVTLSCSPISGHRSVSWYQQTPGQGLQFLFEYFSETQRNKGNFPGRFSGRQFSNSRSEMNVSTLELGDSALYLCASSSGQEGSYEQYFGPGTRLTVT.

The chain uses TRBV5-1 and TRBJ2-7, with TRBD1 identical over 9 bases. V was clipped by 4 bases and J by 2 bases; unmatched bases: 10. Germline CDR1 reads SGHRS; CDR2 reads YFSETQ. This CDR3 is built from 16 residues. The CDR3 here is CASSHFRDRATYEQYF. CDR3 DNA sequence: TGCGCCAGCAGCCATTTCCGGGACAGGGCTACCTACGAGCAGTACTTC.

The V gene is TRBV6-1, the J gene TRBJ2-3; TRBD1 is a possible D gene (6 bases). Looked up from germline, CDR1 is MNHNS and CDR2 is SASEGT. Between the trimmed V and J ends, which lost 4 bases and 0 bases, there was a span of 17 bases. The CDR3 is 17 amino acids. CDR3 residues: CASSAGQTGSSTDTQYF. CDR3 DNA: TGTGCCAGCAGTGCCGGACAGACCGGCTCTAGCACAGATACGCAGTATTTT.